This passage covers 5 T cell receptor beta chains from one sample sequenced in a study of T cell repertoires in aging, cancer and after chemotherapy. Multiplex touch-down PCR with TRB-A/B primers amplified rearranged V-D-J TRB sequences. TCRdb analysed the multiplex PCR reads with MiXCR anew, one entry per CDR3 protein. The sample lists approximately 3,000 distinct CDR3 sequences; 25% to 35% were seen once. Amplification of TCR beta used genomic DNA extracted from peripheral blood. Sequencing was done on a sample of blood. The receptor set was obtained from a human donor with a solid tumor.

This clonotype was counted between two and nine times. The chain is built from TRBV9 and TRBJ2-7, with 7 bases aligning to TRBD1. CDR1 is SGDLS, CDR2 YYNGEE, per germline. The CDR3 runs to 16 residues. V was pared by 1 base and J by 2 bases, with 9 bases of the junction left unmatched. CDR3 in DNA: TGTGCCAGCAGCGTATCACAGACAGGGCGACCCTACGAGCAGTACTTC. As protein: CASSVSQTGRPYEQYF.

The CDR3 here is CSARVGLSTDTQYF. The CDR3 bases are TGCAGTGCTAGAGTAGGCCTTAGCACAGATACGCAGTATTTT. V gene TRBV20-1 combines with J gene TRBJ2-3; D is ambiguous. The CDR3 has 14 amino acids. Germline loops: CDR1 DFQATT, CDR2 SNEGSKA (reference sequence). The V end lost 1 base, the J end lost 0 bases, and 8 bases lay between the germline ends.

This clonotype occurred a few times. The rearrangement uses TRBV6-4 and TRBJ2-1, with D unresolved. V lost 5 bases and J lost 0, with 5 bases in between. This CDR3 has 13 amino acids. Germline lookup yields CDR1 MRHNA and CDR2 SNTAGT. The CDR3 reads CASSQNSYNEQFF. CDR3 sequence (DNA): TGTGCCAGCAGTCAAAACTCCTACAATGAGCAGTTCTTC.

V usage is TRBV19 and J usage is TRBJ2-7; 9 nucleotides line up with TRBD1. The J segment lost 4 bases and the V segment lost 9 bases, leaving 13 bases of the junction unmatched. CDR3 length: 15 amino acids. Germline CDR1 reads LNHDA; CDR2 reads SQIVND (reference sequence). In nucleotides, the CDR3 is TGTGCCAGCCAAGAGGTCGGGACAGGGACGTACGAGCAGTACTTC. Protein product: CASQEVGTGTYEQYF. The full variable domain, its missing parts supplied by reference TRBV19 and TRBJ2-7, is DGGITQSPKYLFRKEGQNVTLSCEQNLNHDAMYWYRQDPGQGLRLIYYSQIVNDFQKGDIAEGYSVSREKKESFPLTVTSAQKNPTAFYLCASQEVGTGTYEQYFGPGTRLTVT.

The chain employs TRBV6-4 and TRBJ2-3, with TRBD2 matching over 13 bases. V trimming: 4 bases; J trimming: 1 base; junction bases outside the gene matches: 2. CDR1 is MRHNA and CDR2 is SNTAGT in the germline V gene. This CDR3 spans 16 amino acids. The CDR3 is CASSAGTSGGTDTQYF. The DNA for the CDR3 is TGTGCCAGCAGTGCCGGGACTAGCGGGGGCACAGATACGCAGTATTTT.